Below, 18 T cell receptor beta chains from the same sample are listed, as sequenced in a study of blood T cell repertoires in COVID-19. Produced via immunoSEQ multiplex PCR; TCRdb's table is partial and in-frame only. Among about 65,000 clones listed, 80% to 85% were seen once. Material: peripheral blood. The receptor set was obtained from a human donor in a cohort sampled during active COVID-19.

This chain links TRBV28 with TRBJ2-7, with 9 bases that match TRBD1. Germline V lookup: CDR1 MDHEN, CDR2 SYDVKM. The CDR3 is 15 residues long. The V gene end was trimmed by 6 bases and the J gene end by 7 bases; junction bases not matched to a gene: 13. This CDR3 is CASREYGTGQQEQYF. The CDR3 DNA reads TGTGCCAGCAGAGAGTACGGGACAGGGCAACAGGAGCAGTACTTC.

This clone has just a few counts. The gene calls are TRBV10-1 and TRBJ2-3; 7 bases match TRBD1. The CDR3 is 14 amino acids. CDR1 WNHNN and CDR2 SYGVQD come from the germline V gene (reference sequence). Unmatched junction bases numbered 5, after V lost 4 bases and J lost 4 bases. The CDR3 loop reads CASSAGGSPDTQYF. The CDR3 DNA follows: TGCGCCAGCAGTGCAGGGGGTAGTCCAGATACGCAGTATTTT.

V gene TRBV6-5 combines with J gene TRBJ1-5; a possible D gene is TRBD1 (5 bases). Germline CDR1 reads MNHEY; CDR2 reads SVGAGI. The CDR3 contains 14 residues. This CDR3 reads CATIPTAREQPQHF. CDR3 bases: TGTGCTACAATACCGACAGCTCGAGAACAGCCCCAGCATTTT.

The chain carries TRBV29-1 and TRBJ2-3; a weak D match, TRBD1 (5 bases). This CDR3 is built from 12 residues. CDR1 is SQVTM and CDR2 is ANQGSEA in the germline V gene. Trimming stripped 4 bases from V and 3 bases from J, with 8 bases between. The CDR3 DNA follows: TGCAGCGTTGTCCAGGGTACAGATACGCAGTATTTT. Translated, it gives CSVVQGTDTQYF.

The chain joins TRBV9 to TRBJ2-1, with 11 bases matching TRBD1. The CDR3 covers 15 residues. The trim removed 0 bases at V and 8 bases at J, leaving 4 bases unmatched. Germline loops: CDR1 SGDLS, CDR2 YYNGEE. The CDR3 sequence: CASSVAGQGGDEQFF. CDR3 nucleotide sequence: TGTGCCAGCAGCGTAGCGGGACAGGGGGGCGATGAGCAGTTCTTC.

The V and J genes are TRBV18 and TRBJ1-2; possibly TRBD1 for D (5 bases). The CDR3 totals 12 residues. Trimming took off 3 bases at V and 14 bases at J, with 16 bases between the two ends. Germline-derived CDR1 and CDR2 are KGHSH and LQKENI. As DNA, the CDR3 is TGTGCCAGCTCACCTTCGGGACTATGGTCGACCTTC. This gives the protein CASSPSGLWSTF.

The chain carries TRBV6-5 and TRBJ2-7; weak D call: TRBD1 (5 bases). CDR1 is MNHEY, CDR2 SVGAGI, per germline. The CDR3 has 14 residues. V was shortened by 8 bases and J by 2 bases, with 16 bases between the two germline ends. For the CDR3, the DNA is TGTGCCAGCCAGGACACCCCCGGCCCCTACGAGCAGTACTTC. Translated: CASQDTPGPYEQYF.

This chain links TRBV15 with TRBJ2-7; 9 nucleotides match TRBD1. V lost 4 bases, J lost 2 bases, and 6 bases stayed unmatched. The CDR3 is 15 residues long. Germline-derived CDR1 and CDR2 are LNHNV and YYDKDF (reference sequence). CDR3 sequence reads: CATSKQTGGPYEQYF. In DNA, the CDR3 is TGTGCCACCAGCAAACAGACAGGGGGACCCTACGAGCAGTACTTC.

The CDR3 DNA sequence: TGTGCCAGCAGTGAAAGGGGTAACGCAAGGGTGTCCCAGTACTTC. Translating gives CASSERGNARVSQYF. The genes are TRBV2 and TRBJ2-5; tentatively, D is TRBD1 (5 bases). The germline CDR1 and CDR2 sequences are SNHLY and FYNNEI. The CDR3 has 15 residues. The V end was cut by 2 bases, the J end by 9 bases, with 19 bases between.

The V and J genes are TRBV4-3 and TRBJ2-1, with D tentatively TRBD2 (5 bases). Trimming took off 4 bases at V and 7 bases at J, with 14 bases between the two ends. This CDR3 is 14 amino acids long. Germline CDR1 LGHNA, CDR2 YSLEER. Written as DNA, the CDR3 is TGCGCCAGCAGCCTTCAAGGGAGCGTGAATGAGCAGTTCTTC. Protein: CASSLQGSVNEQFF.

This clone was observed a few times. The gene calls are TRBV6-5 and TRBJ2-1; 10 bases are a match to TRBD2. The CDR3 is made up of 14 amino acids. After removal of 8 bases from V and 3 bases from J, the junction contained 4 bases not matched to a gene. The germline V gene has CDR1 MNHEY and CDR2 SVGAGI. The CDR3, as DNA: TGTGCCAGCGGACCTAGCGGGGGCTACAATGAGCAGTTCTTC. It translates to CASGPSGGYNEQFF.

This chain connects TRBV7-3 to TRBJ2-3; 12 nucleotides agree with TRBD2. This CDR3 comprises 18 residues. V lost 0 bases, J lost 7 bases, and 11 bases stayed unmatched. From germline, CDR1 is SGHTA and CDR2 FQGTGA. The CDR3 loop is CASSLTRSASGGANTQYF. The CDR3 DNA follows: TGTGCCAGCAGCTTAACGCGGTCGGCTAGCGGGGGGGCGAATACGCAGTATTTT. The full variable domain, its missing parts supplied by reference TRBV7-3 and TRBJ2-3, is GAGVSQTPSNKVTEKGKYVELRCDPISGHTALYWYRQSLGQGPEFLIYFQGTGAADDSGLPNDRFFAVRPEGSVSTLKIQRTERGDSAVYLCASSLTRSASGGANTQYFGPGTRLTVL.

The rearrangement uses TRBV6-2 or TRBV6-3 and TRBJ1-2; tentative D call: TRBD1 (5 bases). V was pared by 5 bases and J by 3 bases, with 10 bases between. Germline values: CDR1 MNHEY, CDR2 SVGEGT. The length of the CDR3 is 13 residues. CDR3 DNA sequence: TGTGCCAGCAGTGACAGATCCTACTATGGCTACACCTTC. This codes for CASSDRSYYGYTF.

The chain links TRBV5-1 to TRBJ2-7; 7 nucleotides align to TRBD1. V lost 0 bases, J lost 4 bases, and 4 bases stayed unmatched. Germline V lookup: CDR1 SGHRS, CDR2 YFSETQ. This CDR3 contains 14 residues. CDR3 region: CASSLEFRGYEQYF. CDR3 DNA sequence: TGCGCCAGCAGCTTGGAATTCAGGGGGTACGAGCAGTACTTC.

The V call is TRBV6-1, the J call TRBJ1-5; D gene unclear. Germline V gene lookup returns CDR1 MNHNS and CDR2 SASEGT. V lost 0 bases and J lost 6, with 12 bases in between. This CDR3 is 15 amino acids long. DNA of the CDR3: TGTGCCAGCAGTGAAGCGTCCGGGATTAGTCAGCCCCAGCATTTT. It translates to CASSEASGISQPQHF.

The V gene is TRBV4-1, the J gene TRBJ1-4; TRBD1 aligns across 8 bases. This CDR3 has 16 amino acids. Per germline, CDR1 MGHRA and CDR2 YSYEKL. Germline trimming cut 0 bases from V and 6 bases from J; bases unmatched to any gene: 6. The CDR3 DNA is TGCGCCAGCAGCCAAGATGGACAGGGTAGGGATGAAAAACTGTTTTTT. Amino acids: CASSQDGQGRDEKLFF.

Written as DNA, the CDR3 is TGCAGCGTTGAAGAGGGAGGGCCAAACTATGGCTACACCTTC. Protein product: CSVEEGGPNYGYTF. This chain joins TRBV29-1 and TRBJ1-2; D is uncertain. The CDR3 runs 14 residues. The ends were cut back, 0 bases at V and 2 bases at J, with 10 bases in the middle. Germline V lookup: CDR1 SQVTM, CDR2 ANQGSEA.

V gene TRBV29-1 combines with J gene TRBJ2-3; TRBD2 might be the D (6 bases). Germline CDR1 is SQVTM and CDR2 is ANQGSEA. Deletions cut 7 bases from V and 4 bases from J, with 15 bases between. The CDR3 covers 13 residues. The CDR3: CSAAGGEADTQYF. CDR3 DNA sequence: TGCAGCGCCGCCGGCGGGGAGGCAGATACGCAGTATTTT.